This T cell receptor beta chain came from a study of PD-L1 blockade in urothelial cancer. Study summary: Patients commenced atezolizumab in the mid-2010s, and it was given at 1,200 mg intravenously every 3 weeks. Male sex and bladder-origin urothelial cancer characterized twenty-five of the 29 patients. Patients' prior chemotherapy regimens numbered 0 to 3.

Assay used: immunoSEQ multiplex PCR; TCRdb lists only in-frame clones, some missing. The sample lists tens of thousands of clones, approximately 86% occurring once. Documented time point: pretreatment peripheral blood. Patients in the study were battling locally advanced or metastatic urothelial carcinoma. Germline V gives CDR1 LNHDA, CDR2 SQIVND (reference sequence). The CDR3 spans 13 residues. Trimming removed 0 bases at V and 5 bases at J, with 5 bases between. The chain combines TRBV19 with TRBJ1-5; D is undetermined. This sequence originates from a man aged 55 to 70 with urothelial cancer. The specimen comprised PBMCs, sampled around atezolizumab (anti-PD-L1) treatment. The CDR3 sequence is CASSIDSYQPQHF. For the CDR3, the DNA is TGTGCCAGTAGTATAGATTCATATCAGCCCCAGCATTTT.